Below are 18 T cell receptor beta chains sequenced from a single sample in a study of identical twins. TCRdb reprocessed the 5' RACE reads via MiXCR and lists one record per CDR3 protein. In the table there are about 340,000 distinct CDR3 sequences, 9% of which are singletons. Sample: naive T cells sorted from blood. These receptors were obtained from a woman aged 50 to 65 in good health.

This clonotype was counted between two and nine times. The chain employs TRBV7-3 and TRBJ2-1; no reliable D call. V shed 2 bases and J shed 6 bases, with 8 bases lying between them. The CDR3 runs 13 residues. Germline-derived CDR1 and CDR2 are SGHTA and FQGTGA. The CDR3 loop reads CASSLSSVNEQFF. The CDR3 region has the DNA TGTGCCAGCAGCTTATCATCGGTCAATGAGCAGTTCTTC. The full variable domain, its missing parts supplied by reference TRBV7-3 and TRBJ2-1, is GAGVSQTPSNKVTEKGKYVELRCDPISGHTALYWYRQSLGQGPEFLIYFQGTGAADDSGLPNDRFFAVRPEGSVSTLKIQRTERGDSAVYLCASSLSSVNEQFFGPGTRLTVL.

The J gene is TRBJ2-7, the V gene TRBV12-3 or TRBV12-4; D tentatively fits TRBD1 or TRBD2 (5 bases each). The V gene lost 5 bases and the J gene lost 3 bases, with 8 bases spanning the gap. This CDR3 is 12 amino acids long. CDR3 in amino acids: CASSRDLYEQYF. CDR3 coding DNA: TGTGCCAGCAGTCGGGACCTCTACGAGCAGTACTTC.

The sample holds many counts of this clonotype. The chain carries TRBV4-1 and TRBJ2-1; D is possibly TRBD2 (6 bases). CDR1 and CDR2 from the germline V gene are MGHRA and YSYEKL. CDR3 size: 13 residues. V was trimmed by 4 bases and J by 8 bases, leaving 12 bases between them. The CDR3 region is CASSPTRNHEQFF. CDR3 in DNA: TGCGCCAGCAGCCCGACTAGAAATCATGAGCAGTTCTTC.

This clonotype was counted only a few times. The chain has TRBV9 and TRBJ2-1; D remains unclear. Trimming took 3 bases from V and 0 from J, leaving 13 bases between them. This CDR3 is built from 16 residues. Germline V lookup: CDR1 SGDLS, CDR2 YYNGEE. The CDR3 coding sequence is TGTGCCAGCAGCGCGGTAACTGGTAGCTCCTACAATGAGCAGTTCTTC. Its translation is CASSAVTGSSYNEQFF.

This clonotype has ten or more counts. The V gene is TRBV28, the J gene TRBJ1-2, with D perhaps matching TRBD1 (5 bases). V was trimmed by 2 bases and J by 8 bases, leaving 9 bases between them. The CDR3 sequence is 12 residues long. Germline-derived CDR1 and CDR2 are MDHEN and SYDVKM. The CDR3 bases are TGTGCCAGCAGTTTAGAGCAGGGAGGCTACACCTTC. Translating it yields CASSLEQGGYTF.

This clonotype came up many times. This chain uses TRBV5-1 with TRBJ2-2, with 8 bases lining up with TRBD2. The V and J ends lost 7 bases and 4 bases, in that order; junction bases with no gene match: 6. CDR3 length: 14 residues. Germline assignment: CDR1 SGHRS and CDR2 YFSETQ. In nucleotides, the CDR3 is TGCGCCAGCCGGGCGGGAGGTGGCACCGGGGAGCTGTTTTTT. This gives the protein CASRAGGGTGELFF.

V gene TRBV20-1 combines with J gene TRBJ2-3, with D possibly TRBD1 on 6 matching bases. Trimming took off 6 bases at V and 4 bases at J, with 11 bases between the two ends. Germline-derived CDR1 and CDR2 are DFQATT and SNEGSKA (reference sequence). The CDR3 spans 12 residues. The CDR3 protein is CSAGAGPDTQYF. The CDR3 DNA is TGCAGTGCGGGGGCCGGGCCAGATACGCAGTATTTT.

This clonotype was counted between two and nine times. A junction boundary mismatches the germline segment, possibly from a read error. The chain joins TRBV20-1 to TRBJ1-4, with D uncertain. There are 13 residues in the CDR3. Per the germline V gene, CDR1 is DFQATT and CDR2 is SNEGSKA (reference sequence). CDR3 sequence: CSARGPSNEKLFF. CDR3 DNA sequence: TGCAGTGCCAGAGGTCCCAGTAATGAAAAACTGTTTTTT.

This sequence joins TRBV4-2 and TRBJ2-2; 10 bases align to TRBD2. The J segment lost 2 bases and the V segment lost 0 bases, leaving 9 bases of the junction unmatched. The CDR3 spans 19 residues. Germline CDR1 reads LGHNA; CDR2 reads YNFKEQ. In DNA, the CDR3 is TGTGCCAGCAGCCAAGACGAAACTAGCGGGATATTCAACACCGGGGAGCTGTTTTTT. It encodes CASSQDETSGIFNTGELFF.

In regard to this clonotype: At one end, the junction sequence differs from germline, possibly due to a read error. The chain links TRBV7-7 to TRBJ1-4, with D possibly TRBD1 on 5 matching bases. The CDR3 has 13 residues. The germline CDR1 and CDR2 sequences are SSHAT and FNYEAQ (reference sequence). The CDR3 sequence: CASSLARGEKLFF. In nucleotides, the CDR3 is TGTGCTAGCAGCTTAGCCCGGGGGGAAAAACTGTTTTTT.

The CDR3 spells CASSRLDREAYGYTF. The CDR3 DNA reads as TGCGCCAGCAGCCGATTGGACAGGGAGGCCTATGGCTACACCTTC. The chain couples TRBV4-1 to TRBJ1-2; 8 nucleotides agree with TRBD1. The CDR3 loop spans 15 amino acids. J gave up 4 bases and V 4 bases, and 8 bases lay outside the gene matches. Germline V lookup: CDR1 MGHRA, CDR2 YSYEKL.

This clonotype was counted a few times. This rearrangement joins TRBV21-1 to TRBJ1-2; the D call of TRBD1 is as the table states it, not checked on the DNA. TRBV21-1 is given as a pseudogene. The CDR3 runs to 15 residues. The CDR3 is CASSCSRGFSYGYTF. CDR3 nucleotides: TGTGCCAGCAGCTGCAGCAGGGGGTTCTCGTATGGCTACACCTTC.

This clonotype was recorded many times. V is TRBV5-1 and J is TRBJ2-5; D may be TRBD2 (5 bases). The CDR3 spans 13 residues. Trimming removed 2 bases from V and 5 bases from J, with 10 bases in between. Germline assignment: CDR1 SGHRS and CDR2 YFSETQ. Here the CDR3 reads CASSLKGGETQYF. The CDR3 bases are TGCGCCAGCAGCTTAAAGGGCGGGGAGACCCAGTACTTC.

The chain is built from TRBV6-5 and TRBJ2-7, with TRBD2 as a possible D gene (6 bases). Trimming pared 0 bases from V and 4 bases from J, leaving 19 bases between. The germline V gene has CDR1 MNHEY and CDR2 SVGAGI. The CDR3 totals 17 residues. CDR3 DNA sequence: TGTGCCAGCAGTTACTCGGCTAGCGCCCGATTTAAATACGAGCAGTACTTC. It specifies CASSYSASARFKYEQYF.

This clonotype was seen at least ten times. The chain uses TRBV29-1 and TRBJ2-5, with D possibly TRBD1 on 6 matching bases. Looked up from germline, CDR1 is SQVTM and CDR2 is ANQGSEA. Trimming stripped 8 bases from V and 4 bases from J, with 11 bases between. This CDR3 region has 11 residues. The chain's CDR3 is CSLGAGETQYF. The CDR3 DNA sequence: TGCAGCTTGGGGGCAGGAGAGACCCAGTACTTC.

Many counts were recorded for this clonotype. The CDR3 spells CASSLVQGGGEQYF. CDR3 DNA sequence: TGCGCCAGCAGCTTGGTCCAGGGAGGAGGCGAGCAGTACTTC. The chain employs TRBV5-1 and TRBJ2-7; possibly TRBD2 for D (6 bases). CDR1 is SGHRS, CDR2 YFSETQ, per germline. Trimming removed 0 bases at V and 6 bases at J, with 13 bases between. The CDR3 length is 14 residues.

V gene TRBV12-3 or TRBV12-4 combines with J gene TRBJ2-5; unclear D gene. V lost 3 bases to trimming and J lost 5 bases, with 25 bases between them. The CDR3 has 18 amino acids. DNA for the CDR3: TGTGCCAGCAGTTTTTGGTCCCCGCCTCCCAAAAAATGGGAGACCCAGTACTTC. Translated, it gives CASSFWSPPPKKWETQYF.

This sequence joins TRBV28 and TRBJ2-1; D is possibly TRBD2 (5 bases). The CDR3 runs to 13 residues. Germline loops: CDR1 MDHEN, CDR2 SYDVKM. V shed 5 bases and J shed 12 bases, with 17 bases lying between them. The chain's CDR3 is CASSTPSPRGQFF. For the CDR3, the DNA is TGTGCCAGCAGTACTCCTAGTCCCCGGGGGCAGTTCTTC.